This T cell receptor (beta chain) was captured in a study of control samples from healthy donors and cancer patients (dated by TCRdb to 2020 to 2022). On this clone itself: Its antigen remains unidentified. Base qualities are not provided; no much larger clone lies one nucleotide away.

Looking up the germline V gene (reference sequence) yields CDR1 GTSNPN and CDR2 SVGIG. The CDR3 has 15 amino acids, counting the end cysteine and phenylalanine. The only DNA kept is the CDR3, 45 bases in frame from the first base. V was cut back by 0 bases and J by 9 bases, leaving a gap of 18 bases between them. The library was generated by the immunoSEQ multiplex PCR assay. TCRdb's version of the immuneACCESS table is confined to in-frame rearrangements and falls short of the full clone set. An unresolved V gene accounts for under half of the shortfall where checked; the remainder is of unknown origin. This sample has about 61,000 clones in its table, and about 90% of those were observed once. The ten largest make up around 5.4% of the sample.

Sequencing input: PBMCs. The rearranged segments are TRBV30 and TRBJ2-1; the D gene is not confidently resolved. The receptor was isolated from a man between 60 and 70 years old with colorectal cancer. The sequenced DNA is TGTGCCTGGAGTGTCCGTGGAGTAAACGTGGGTGAGCAGTTCTTC. Its translation reads: CAWSVRGVNVGEQFF.